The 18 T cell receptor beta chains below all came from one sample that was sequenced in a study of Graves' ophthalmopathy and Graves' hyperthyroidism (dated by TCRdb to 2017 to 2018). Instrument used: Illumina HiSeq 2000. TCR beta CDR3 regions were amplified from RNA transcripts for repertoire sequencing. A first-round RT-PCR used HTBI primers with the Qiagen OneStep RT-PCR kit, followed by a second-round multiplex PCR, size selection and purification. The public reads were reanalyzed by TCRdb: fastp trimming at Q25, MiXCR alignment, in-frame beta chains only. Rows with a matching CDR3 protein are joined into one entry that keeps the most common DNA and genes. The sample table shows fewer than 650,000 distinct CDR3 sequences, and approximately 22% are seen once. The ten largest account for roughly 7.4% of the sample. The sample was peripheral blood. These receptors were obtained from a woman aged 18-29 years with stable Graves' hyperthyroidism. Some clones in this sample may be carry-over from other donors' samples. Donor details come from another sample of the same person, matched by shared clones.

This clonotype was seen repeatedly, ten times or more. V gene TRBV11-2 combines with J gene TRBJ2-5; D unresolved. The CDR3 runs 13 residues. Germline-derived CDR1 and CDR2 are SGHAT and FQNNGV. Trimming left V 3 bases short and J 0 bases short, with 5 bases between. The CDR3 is CASSLMYQETQYF. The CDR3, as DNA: TGTGCCAGCAGCTTGATGTACCAAGAGACCCAGTACTTC.

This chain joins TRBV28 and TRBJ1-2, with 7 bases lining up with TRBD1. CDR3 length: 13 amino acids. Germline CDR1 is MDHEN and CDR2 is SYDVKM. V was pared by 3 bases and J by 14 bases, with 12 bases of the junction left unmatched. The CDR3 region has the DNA TGTGCCAGCAGTTTCCGCGATGGGACAGCTCGAACCTTC. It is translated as CASSFRDGTARTF.

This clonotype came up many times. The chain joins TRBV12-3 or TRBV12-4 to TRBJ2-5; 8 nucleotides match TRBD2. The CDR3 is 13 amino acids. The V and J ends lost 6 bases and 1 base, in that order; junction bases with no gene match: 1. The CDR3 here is CASSGRVQETQYF. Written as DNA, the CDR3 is TGTGCCAGCAGCGGGAGGGTCCAAGAGACCCAGTACTTC.

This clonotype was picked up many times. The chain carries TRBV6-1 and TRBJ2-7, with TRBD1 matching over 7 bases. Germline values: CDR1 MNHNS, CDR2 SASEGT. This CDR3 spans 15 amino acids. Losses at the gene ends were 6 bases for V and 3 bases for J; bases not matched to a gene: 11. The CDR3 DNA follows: TGTGCCAGCAGGGCCGGACAGGACGGCGACTACGAGCAGTACTTC. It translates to CASRAGQDGDYEQYF.

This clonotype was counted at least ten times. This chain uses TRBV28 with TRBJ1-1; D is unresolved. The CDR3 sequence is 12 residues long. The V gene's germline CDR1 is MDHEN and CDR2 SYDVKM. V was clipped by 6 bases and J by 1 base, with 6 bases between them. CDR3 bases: TGTGCCAGCAGACCCAGGAACACTGAAGCTTTCTTT. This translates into CASRPRNTEAFF. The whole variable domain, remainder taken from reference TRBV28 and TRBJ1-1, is DVKVTQSSRYLVKRTGEKVFLECVQDMDHENMFWYRQDPGLGLRLIYFSYDVKMKEKGDIPEGYSVSREKKERFSLILESASTNQTSMYLCASRPRNTEAFFGQGTRLTVV.

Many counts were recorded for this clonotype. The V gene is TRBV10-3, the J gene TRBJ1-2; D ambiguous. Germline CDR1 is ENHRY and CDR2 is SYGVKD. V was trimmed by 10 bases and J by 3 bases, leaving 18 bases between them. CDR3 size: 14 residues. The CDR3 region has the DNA TGTGCCACCCTGCCCGGGGTCGAAGACTATGGCTACACCTTC. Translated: CATLPGVEDYGYTF.

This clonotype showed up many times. DNA of the CDR3: TGTGCCAGCAGAAAGACAGGGGCCTATGGTCAGCCCCAGCATTTT. Its protein product is CASRKTGAYGQPQHF. The genes are TRBV12-3 or TRBV12-4 and TRBJ1-5; TRBD1 matches 8 bases. The J segment lost 6 bases and the V segment lost 6 bases, leaving 10 bases of the junction unmatched. There are 15 residues in the CDR3.

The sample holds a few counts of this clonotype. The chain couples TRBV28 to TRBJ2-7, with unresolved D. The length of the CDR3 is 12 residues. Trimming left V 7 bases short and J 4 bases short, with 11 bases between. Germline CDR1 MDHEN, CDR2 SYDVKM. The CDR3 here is CASNGPPYEQYF. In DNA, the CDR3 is TGTGCCAGCAACGGACCCCCTTACGAGCAGTACTTC.

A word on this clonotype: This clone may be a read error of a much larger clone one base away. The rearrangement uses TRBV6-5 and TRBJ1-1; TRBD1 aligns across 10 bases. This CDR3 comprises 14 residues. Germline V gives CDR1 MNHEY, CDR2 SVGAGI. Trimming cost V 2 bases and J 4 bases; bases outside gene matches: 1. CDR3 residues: CASSYGQGGTEAFF. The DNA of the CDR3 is TGTGCCAGCAGTTACGGACAGGGGGGCACTGAAGCTTTCTTT.

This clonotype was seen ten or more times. CDR3 in amino acids: CASSSTGVTGELFF. The CDR3 DNA sequence: TGTGCCAGCAGCTCGACAGGGGTCACCGGGGAGCTGTTTTTT. The rearrangement uses TRBV28 and TRBJ2-2; 8 positions agree with TRBD1. J lost 4 bases, V lost 6 bases, and 4 bases had no gene match. Germline V gene data show CDR1 as MDHEN and CDR2 as SYDVKM. The CDR3 covers 14 residues.

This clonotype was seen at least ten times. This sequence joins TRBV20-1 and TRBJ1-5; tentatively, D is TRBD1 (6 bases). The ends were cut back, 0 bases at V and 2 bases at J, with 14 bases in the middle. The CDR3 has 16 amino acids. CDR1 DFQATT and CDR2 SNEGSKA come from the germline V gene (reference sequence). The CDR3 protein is CSARDLRGNGNQPQHF. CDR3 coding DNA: TGCAGTGCTAGAGATTTAAGGGGGAACGGCAATCAGCCCCAGCATTTT.

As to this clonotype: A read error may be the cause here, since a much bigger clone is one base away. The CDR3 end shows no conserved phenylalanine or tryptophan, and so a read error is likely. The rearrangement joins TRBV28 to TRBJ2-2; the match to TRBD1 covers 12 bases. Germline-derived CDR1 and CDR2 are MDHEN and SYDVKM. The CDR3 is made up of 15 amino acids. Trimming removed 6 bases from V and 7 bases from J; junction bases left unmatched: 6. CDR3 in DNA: TGTGCCAGCAGGGGACAGGGGGCGCGGGACGGGGAGCTGTTTTTG. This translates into CASRGQGARDGELFL.

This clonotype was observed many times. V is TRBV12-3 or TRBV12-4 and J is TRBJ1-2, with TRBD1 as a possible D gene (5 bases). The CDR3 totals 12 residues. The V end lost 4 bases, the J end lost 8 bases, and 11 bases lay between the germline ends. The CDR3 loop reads CASSSTGGGYTF. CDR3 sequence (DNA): TGTGCCAGCAGTTCCACCGGGGGAGGCTACACCTTC.

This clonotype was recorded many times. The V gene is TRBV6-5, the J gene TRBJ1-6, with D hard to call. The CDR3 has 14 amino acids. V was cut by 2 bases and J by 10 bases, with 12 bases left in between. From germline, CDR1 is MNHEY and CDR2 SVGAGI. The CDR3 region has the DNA TGTGCCAGCAGTTACGAGGGTTGGCGATCACCCCTCCACTTT. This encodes CASSYEGWRSPLHF.

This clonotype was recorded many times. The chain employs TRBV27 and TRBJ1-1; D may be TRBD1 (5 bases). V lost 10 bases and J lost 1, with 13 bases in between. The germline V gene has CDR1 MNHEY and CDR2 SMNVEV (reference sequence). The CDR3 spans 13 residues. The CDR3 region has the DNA TGTGCCACCAGACGACAGTCGAACACTGAAGCTTTCTTT. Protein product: CATRRQSNTEAFF.

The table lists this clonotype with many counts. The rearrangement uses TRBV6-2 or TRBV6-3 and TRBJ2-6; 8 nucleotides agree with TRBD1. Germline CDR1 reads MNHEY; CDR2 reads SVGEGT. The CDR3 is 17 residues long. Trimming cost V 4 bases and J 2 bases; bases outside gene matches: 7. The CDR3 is CASSFRQGQTGANVLTF. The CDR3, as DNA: TGTGCCAGCAGTTTTCGACAGGGGCAGACTGGGGCCAACGTCCTGACTTTC.

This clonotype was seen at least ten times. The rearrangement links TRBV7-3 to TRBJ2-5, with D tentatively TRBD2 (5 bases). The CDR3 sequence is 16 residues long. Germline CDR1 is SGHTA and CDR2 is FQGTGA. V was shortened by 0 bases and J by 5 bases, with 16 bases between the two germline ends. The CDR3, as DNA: TGTGCCAGCAGCTTAACGCCAATCGGACTTTGGGAGACCCAGTACTTC. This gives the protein CASSLTPIGLWETQYF.

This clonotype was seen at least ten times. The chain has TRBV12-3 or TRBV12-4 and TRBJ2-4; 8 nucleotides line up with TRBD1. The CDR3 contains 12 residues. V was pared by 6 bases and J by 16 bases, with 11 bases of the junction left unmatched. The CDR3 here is CASSPGQGPPYF. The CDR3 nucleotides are TGTGCCAGCAGCCCCGGACAGGGACCGCCCTACTTC.